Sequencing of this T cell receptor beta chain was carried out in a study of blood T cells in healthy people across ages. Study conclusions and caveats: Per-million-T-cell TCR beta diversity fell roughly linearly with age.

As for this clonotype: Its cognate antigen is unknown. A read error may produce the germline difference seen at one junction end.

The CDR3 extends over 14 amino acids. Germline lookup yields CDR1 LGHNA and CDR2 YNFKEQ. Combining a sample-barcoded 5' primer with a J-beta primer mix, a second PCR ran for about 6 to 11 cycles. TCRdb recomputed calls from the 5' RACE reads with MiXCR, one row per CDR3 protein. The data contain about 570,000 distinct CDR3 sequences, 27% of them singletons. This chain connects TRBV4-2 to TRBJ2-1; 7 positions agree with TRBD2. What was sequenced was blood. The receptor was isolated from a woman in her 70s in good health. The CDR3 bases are TGTGCCAGCAGCAAAGATCCTAGCGGTCCTGAGCAGTTCTTC. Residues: CASSKDPSGPEQFF.